The 5 T cell receptor beta chains below all came from one sample that was sequenced in a study of naive and memory T cell subsets. The beta constant-region primer was an equimolar mix of two oligonucleotides covering TRBC1 and TRBC2. TCRdb ran MiXCR on the UMI-ligation and nested PCR reads and lists one entry per CDR3 protein. The sample has 130,000 to 150,000 distinct CDR3 sequences, around 15% seen once. The sample taken for sequencing was naive CD4+ T cells from blood. The receptors originated from a human donor in good health.

CDR3 in amino acids: CASSVASLGELFF. The CDR3 DNA follows: TGTGCCAGCAGCGTAGCTAGCCTCGGGGAGCTGTTTTTT. This chain connects TRBV9 to TRBJ2-2; a weak D match, TRBD2 (5 bases). The germline gives CDR1 SGDLS, CDR2 YYNGEE. Deletions cut 0 bases from V and 7 bases from J, with 7 bases between. The CDR3 loop spans 13 amino acids.

The rearrangement links TRBV19 to TRBJ1-6; no firm D call. The CDR3 contains 18 residues. V lost 8 bases and J 0 bases, leaving 20 bases between the germline ends. The V gene's germline CDR1 is LNHDA and CDR2 SQIVND (reference sequence). CDR3 bases: TGTGCCAGTCAAGAGCAACTAAGCACAGACTCCTATAATTCACCCCTCCACTTT. Amino acids: CASQEQLSTDSYNSPLHF. Full variable domain (remainder filled in from reference TRBV19 and TRBJ1-6): DGGITQSPKYLFRKEGQNVTLSCEQNLNHDAMYWYRQDPGQGLRLIYYSQIVNDFQKGDIAEGYSVSREKKESFPLTVTSAQKNPTAFYLCASQEQLSTDSYNSPLHFGNGTRLTVT.

The rearrangement uses TRBV3-1 and TRBJ1-1, with unresolved D. V lost 5 bases to trimming and J lost 0 bases, with 10 bases between them. From germline, CDR1 is LGHDT and CDR2 YNNKEL (reference sequence). The CDR3 runs to 14 residues. CDR3 in DNA: TGTGCCAGCAGCGTCGACGTCTTGAACACTGAAGCTTTCTTT. Protein sequence: CASSVDVLNTEAFF.

This clonotype was counted once. The V call is TRBV5-4, the J call TRBJ1-1; TRBD1 matches at 10 bases. The CDR3 totals 13 residues. V was clipped by 7 bases and J by 9 bases; unmatched bases: 9. In germline, CDR1 is SGHNT, CDR2 YYREEE (reference sequence). The CDR3 DNA follows: TGTGCCAGCCGTACCGGGACAGGGGTCCAAGCTTTCTTT. Protein: CASRTGTGVQAFF.

In nucleotides, the CDR3 is TGTGCCACGTCGCGGGACTCCTACAATGAGCAGTTCTTC. It translates to CATSRDSYNEQFF. The chain carries TRBV24-1 and TRBJ2-1; tentative D call: TRBD2 (6 bases). The germline V and J ends were trimmed by 10 bases and 0 bases, with 9 bases remaining between them. Germline V lookup: CDR1 KGHDR, CDR2 SFDVKD. The CDR3 sequence is 13 residues long.